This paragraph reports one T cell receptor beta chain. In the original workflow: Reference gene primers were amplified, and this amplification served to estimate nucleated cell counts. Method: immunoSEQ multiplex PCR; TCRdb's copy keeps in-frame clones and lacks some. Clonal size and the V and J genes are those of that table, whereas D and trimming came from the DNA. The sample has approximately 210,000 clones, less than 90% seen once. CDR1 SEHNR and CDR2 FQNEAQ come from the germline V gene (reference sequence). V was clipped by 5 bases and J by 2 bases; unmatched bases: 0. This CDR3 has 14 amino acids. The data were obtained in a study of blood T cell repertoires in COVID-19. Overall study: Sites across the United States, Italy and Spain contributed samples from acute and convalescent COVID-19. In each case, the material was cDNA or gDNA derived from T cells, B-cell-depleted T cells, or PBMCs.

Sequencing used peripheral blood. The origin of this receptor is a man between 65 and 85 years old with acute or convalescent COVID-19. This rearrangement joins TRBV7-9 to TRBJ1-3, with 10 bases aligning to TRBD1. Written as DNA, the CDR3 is TGTGCCAGCAGCGGGACAGGGGCTGGAAACACCATATATTTT. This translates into CASSGTGAGNTIYF.